A single T cell receptor (beta chain) is shown here with its context. The record originates from a study of cytomegalovirus exposure and HLA in healthy donors. At the level of the study: Earlier findings included roughly 100 million unique TCR beta sequences obtained from about 170 million T cells.

The PCR made use of 60 Vbeta and 13 Jbeta primers. Sequenced by immunoSEQ multiplex PCR; TCRdb stores in-frame clones only, minus some. Among 150,000 to 200,000 clones listed, 77% were seen once. The sequence was obtained from a woman younger than 45 in good health and CMV-seronegative. Input material: PBMCs.

CDR3 amino acids: CASSLQGGYEQYF. The CDR3 DNA sequence: TGCGCCAGCAGCTTACAGGGGGGCTACGAGCAGTACTTC. The chain employs TRBV5-1 and TRBJ2-7; 8 bases map to TRBD1. The V gene end was trimmed by 2 bases and the J gene end by 3 bases; junction bases not matched to a gene: 1. The V gene's germline CDR1 is SGHRS and CDR2 YFSETQ. The length of the CDR3 is 13 residues.